This TCR beta chain was observed in a study of T cell responses to AZD1222 COVID-19 vaccine. Study at large: Doses given second, at about 4 or about 12 weeks, were pooled. Study results and caveats: In all cases, repertoires were sampled only after the peak T cell response. Vaccine-associated CD4 TCRs spanned spike, dominant at 160-218 and 743-854.

Trimming left V 1 base short and J 5 bases short, with 15 bases between. This CDR3 contains 16 residues. Per the germline V gene, CDR1 is SGHRS and CDR2 is YFSETQ. In the case of this clone: No antigen is known for it.

The table came from immunoSEQ multiplex PCR; TCRdb's copy has only in-frame clones and leaves some out. The data contain 95,000 to 150,000 clones, approximately 85% of them singletons. The input for sequencing was peripheral blood, taken on day 0 of AZD1222 vaccination. The J gene is TRBJ1-4, the V gene TRBV5-1; possibly TRBD1 for D (5 bases). This sequence originates from an adult in good health. CDR3 bases: TGCGCCAGCAGCTTGAGTACCGGGGGAGAAAATGAAAAACTGTTTTTT. This translates into CASSLSTGGENEKLFF.